This T cell receptor beta chain stems from a study of stem cell transplantation in POMP-related autoinflammatory disease. Study results and caveats: In patients with PRAID, every analyzed T-cell subset tended to show lower diversity and higher clonality.

V was pared by 6 bases and J by 5 bases, with 9 bases of the junction left unmatched. CDR1 and CDR2 from the germline V gene are ENHRY and SYGVKD. CDR3 size: 14 residues. Of note for this clone: Its matching antigen is unknown.

Measured with immunoSEQ multiplex PCR; TCRdb has only the in-frame clones, and not every one. The sample has around 10,000 clones; more than 75% are singletons. This sequence originates from a human patient with POMP-related autoinflammation and immune dysregulation (PRAID). Some T cells here may be from the graft donor. The chain recombines TRBV10-3 with TRBJ2-5, with 7 bases matching TRBD1. Here the sequenced sample was CD4+ T cells from PBMCs, taken after stem cell transplantation. In DNA form, the CDR3 reads TGTGCCATCAGGGAAGGACAGGTGGTGGAGACCCAGTACTTC. It translates to CAIREGQVVETQYF.